The 7 T cell receptor beta chains in this list originate from one sample, sequenced in a study of blood T cell repertoires in COVID-19. Produced via immunoSEQ multiplex PCR; TCRdb's table is partial and in-frame only. The table shows some 180,000 clones, with around 85% occurring only once. Sequences were obtained from PBMCs or T cells enriched from blood (not recorded which). The receptor source for this set is a man aged 40-49 years who had recovered from COVID-19.

The J gene is TRBJ2-7, the V gene TRBV11-2, with 7 bases matching TRBD2. The J segment lost 3 bases and the V segment lost 0 bases, leaving 5 bases of the junction unmatched. Germline V gene lookup returns CDR1 SGHAT and CDR2 FQNNGV. The CDR3 runs 15 residues. DNA for the CDR3: TGTGCCAGCAGCTTAGATTGGGAGGGTCGCTACGAGCAGTACTTC. Protein product: CASSLDWEGRYEQYF.

The chain combines TRBV19 with TRBJ2-7, with 10 bases identical to TRBD1. V dropped 5 bases and J dropped 5; count of bases not matched to a gene: 15. This CDR3 is built from 17 residues. Germline V gene data show CDR1 as LNHDA and CDR2 as SQIVND (reference sequence). CDR3 bases: TGTGCCAGTAGTCGTCAGGGTGGGGGACAGGGGAGCCACGAGCAGTACTTC. Amino acids: CASSRQGGGQGSHEQYF.

The rearrangement links TRBV28 to TRBJ1-1; tentative D call: TRBD1 (5 bases). CDR1 is MDHEN, CDR2 SYDVKM, per germline. The CDR3 length is 11 residues. With 6 bases removed from V and 12 bases from J, the gap between germline ends came to 14 bases. CDR3 sequence: CASSGGYVPFF. CDR3 DNA: TGTGCCAGCAGCGGGGGTTATGTGCCTTTCTTT.

The chain combines TRBV7-9 with TRBJ1-2, with 7 bases matching TRBD1. CDR1 and CDR2 (germline): SEHNR, FQNEAQ (reference sequence). The V segment lost 4 bases and the J segment 8 bases; nucleotides outside the gene matches: 13. CDR3 size: 15 residues. The CDR3 loop reads CASSSPDRAEYGYTF. CDR3 sequence (DNA): TGTGCCAGCAGCTCCCCCGACAGGGCCGAATACGGCTACACCTTC.

The chain employs TRBV29-1 and TRBJ1-3; no clear D gene. CDR1 and CDR2 from the germline V gene are SQVTM and ANQGSEA. V was pared by 5 bases and J by 0 bases, with 5 bases between. This CDR3 comprises 12 residues. CDR3 coding DNA: TGCAGCGTTCGGGTCTCTGGAAACACCATATATTTT. Translated: CSVRVSGNTIYF.

In DNA, the CDR3 is TGTGCCAGCAGCCCGGCCCTAGGCGGCACTGAAGCTTTCTTT. Amino acid sequence: CASSPALGGTEAFF. The V and J genes are TRBV28 and TRBJ1-1; D is undetermined. V was cut by 6 bases and J by 4 bases, with 15 bases left in between. The V gene's germline CDR1 is MDHEN and CDR2 SYDVKM. This CDR3 is 14 amino acids long.

This clone was detected only a few times. The chain couples TRBV6-1 to TRBJ2-7, with 8 bases identical to TRBD1. The germline V gene has CDR1 MNHNS and CDR2 SASEGT. The V segment lost 3 bases and the J segment 10 bases; nucleotides outside the gene matches: 2. The CDR3 spans 11 residues. In nucleotides, the CDR3 is TGTGCCAGCAGTGACGGACAGGGCCAGTACTTC. As protein: CASSDGQGQYF.